This T cell receptor (beta chain) emerged from a study of blood T cell repertoires in COVID-19. Looking at the study overall: Samples taken during acute and convalescent COVID-19 were collected in the United States, Italy and Spain. Sample material is recorded as cDNA or gDNA derived from T cells, B-cell-depleted T cells, or PBMCs.

With V trimmed by 6 bases and J by 14 bases, 13 bases remained unmatched. CDR3 size: 14 residues. Germline-derived CDR1 and CDR2 are MNHEY and SVGEGT. Original processing methods: By means of reference gene primer amplification, nucleated cell counts were estimated. Generated by immunoSEQ multiplex PCR, the TCRdb table keeps only in-frame clones and is missing some. That table furnishes V, J and clone size, whereas the DNA furnished D and trimming. The sample holds roughly 140,000 clones, less than 85% seen once. The sequenced sample consisted of peripheral blood. This TCR derives from a human donor in a cohort sampled during active COVID-19. The chain has TRBV6-2 or TRBV6-3 and TRBJ1-6; 7 nucleotides align to TRBD1. CDR3 bases: TGTGCCAGCAGCCTGGGACAGACAAATCAGTCCCTCCACTTT. Translation gives CASSLGQTNQSLHF.